Listed below are T cell receptor beta chains from one sample, sequenced in a study of blood T cell repertoires in COVID-19. Measured with immunoSEQ multiplex PCR; TCRdb has only the in-frame clones, and not every one. This sample has roughly 230,000 clones, with approximately 80% found just once. Sequenced: peripheral blood. All receptors derive from an elderly woman with COVID-19, enrolled during active disease. The CDR3 runs from the conserved cysteine through the conserved F or W. Each record gives: D gene, V gene, clone size, J gene, CDR3 protein, CDR3 DNA. D genes are given only for firm matches. Clone size is not always given. Where it is, it says once, few, many or a class for expanded clones.

d_gene: -; v_gene: TRBV24-1; abundance: -; j_gene: TRBJ2-3; CDR3aa: CATSAPTTGGTDTQYF; CDR3nt: TGTGCCACCAGTGCCCCGACGACAGGCGGCACAGATACGCAGTATTTT
d_gene: -; v_gene: TRBV19; abundance: -; j_gene: TRBJ1-5; CDR3aa: CASGQGPGSNQPQHF; CDR3nt: TGTGCCAGCGGTCAGGGGCCGGGTAGCAATCAGCCCCAGCATTTT
d_gene: TRBD2; v_gene: TRBV5-1; abundance: -; j_gene: TRBJ2-1; CDR3aa: CASSLGLAGFSYNEQFF; CDR3nt: TGCGCCAGCAGCTTGGGACTAGCGGGGTTCTCCTACAATGAGCAGTTCTTC
d_gene: TRBD1; v_gene: TRBV4-3; abundance: -; j_gene: TRBJ2-5; CDR3aa: CASSQEDREQETQYF; CDR3nt: TGCGCCAGCAGCCAAGAAGACAGGGAGCAAGAGACCCAGTACTTC
d_gene: TRBD1; v_gene: TRBV5-1; abundance: -; j_gene: TRBJ1-1; CDR3aa: CASSDQGGANTEAFF; CDR3nt: TGCGCCAGCAGCGATCAAGGGGGCGCGAACACTGAAGCTTTCTTT
d_gene: TRBD2; v_gene: TRBV3-1/TRBV3-2; abundance: -; j_gene: TRBJ2-3; CDR3aa: CASSRRAGGFDTQYF; CDR3nt: TGTGCCAGCAGCCGGCGGGCGGGGGGCTTTGATACGCAGTATTTT
d_gene: -; v_gene: TRBV6-6; abundance: -; j_gene: TRBJ1-1; CDR3aa: CASSPGLGNTEAFF; CDR3nt: TGTGCCAGCAGCCCGGGACTGGGGAACACTGAAGCTTTCTTT
d_gene: TRBD2; v_gene: TRBV18; abundance: -; j_gene: TRBJ2-5; CDR3aa: CASSELAGGLQETQYF; CDR3nt: TGTGCCAGCTCCGAACTAGCGGGGGGACTACAAGAGACCCAGTACTTC
d_gene: -; v_gene: TRBV3-1/TRBV3-2; abundance: -; j_gene: TRBJ1-2; CDR3aa: CASSQGGTSFSGYTF; CDR3nt: TGTGCCAGCAGCCAAGGGGGGACTTCTTTTAGTGGCTACACCTTC
d_gene: TRBD2; v_gene: TRBV27; abundance: -; j_gene: TRBJ2-3; CDR3aa: CASSKGAGGGENTQYF; CDR3nt: TGTGCCAGCAGCAAAGGGGCGGGGGGTGGTGAAAATACGCAGTATTTT
d_gene: TRBD1; v_gene: TRBV5-1; abundance: -; j_gene: TRBJ2-2; CDR3aa: CASSLTGGGNTGELFF; CDR3nt: TGCGCCAGCAGCCTTACAGGGGGCGGGAACACCGGGGAGCTGTTTTTT
d_gene: -; v_gene: TRBV19; abundance: -; j_gene: TRBJ1-5; CDR3aa: CASQLLGNQPQHF; CDR3nt: TGTGCCAGCCAACTATTGGGCAATCAGCCCCAGCATTTT
d_gene: -; v_gene: TRBV7-2; abundance: once; j_gene: TRBJ1-6; CDR3aa: CASSYSGVSNSPLHF; CDR3nt: TGTGCCAGCAGCTACTCAGGGGTTTCTAATTCACCCCTCCACTTT
d_gene: TRBD1; v_gene: TRBV10-2; abundance: -; j_gene: TRBJ1-2; CDR3aa: CASTPLQGAGYTF; CDR3nt: TGCGCCAGCACCCCACTACAGGGGGCTGGCTACACCTTC
d_gene: TRBD1; v_gene: TRBV7-2; abundance: -; j_gene: TRBJ2-7; CDR3aa: CASSNDRGGEQYF; CDR3nt: TGTGCCAGCAGCAACGACAGGGGAGGAGAGCAGTACTTC
d_gene: -; v_gene: TRBV5-4; abundance: -; j_gene: TRBJ1-4; CDR3aa: CASSAATETSGEKLFF; CDR3nt: TGTGCCAGCAGCGCGGCGACAGAGACGAGTGGGGAAAAACTGTTTTTT
d_gene: -; v_gene: TRBV12-3/TRBV12-4; abundance: -; j_gene: TRBJ1-1; CDR3aa: CASSLMEAEAFF; CDR3nt: TGTGCCAGCAGTTTAATGGAGGCTGAAGCTTTCTTT
d_gene: -; v_gene: TRBV6-5; abundance: -; j_gene: TRBJ2-7; CDR3aa: CASSPNSASSYEQYF; CDR3nt: TGTGCCAGCAGCCCGAATAGCGCAAGCTCCTACGAGCAGTACTTC
d_gene: TRBD2; v_gene: TRBV5-1; abundance: -; j_gene: TRBJ2-3; CDR3aa: CASSAGLAGLDTQYF; CDR3nt: TGCGCCAGCAGCGCGGGACTAGCGGGGTTAGATACGCAGTATTTT
d_gene: TRBD1; v_gene: TRBV28; abundance: -; j_gene: TRBJ1-2; CDR3aa: CASSQLTRTGTHPYGYTF; CDR3nt: TGTGCCAGCAGTCAACTCACCAGGACAGGGACCCACCCCTATGGCTACACCTTC
d_gene: TRBD1; v_gene: TRBV5-6; abundance: -; j_gene: TRBJ2-5; CDR3aa: CASSHGQGVQETQYF; CDR3nt: TGTGCCAGCAGCCACGGACAGGGGGTACAAGAGACCCAGTACTTC
d_gene: TRBD1; v_gene: TRBV24-1; abundance: -; j_gene: TRBJ1-2; CDR3aa: CATSDPGTDRERNYTF; CDR3nt: TGTGCCACCAGTGACCCGGGAACGGACAGGGAGAGGAACTACACCTTC
d_gene: TRBD2; v_gene: TRBV7-2; abundance: -; j_gene: TRBJ2-2; CDR3aa: CASSRTSGGVGGELFF; CDR3nt: TGTGCCAGCAGCCGTACTAGCGGGGGGGTTGGAGGGGAGCTGTTTTTT
d_gene: TRBD1; v_gene: TRBV19; abundance: -; j_gene: TRBJ1-5; CDR3aa: CASTLDRGLNQPQHF; CDR3nt: TGTGCCAGTACCCTGGACAGGGGGCTTAATCAGCCCCAGCATTTT
d_gene: -; v_gene: TRBV21-1; abundance: -; j_gene: TRBJ2-1; CDR3aa: CASSDRDRGNNEQFF; CDR3nt: TGTGCCAGCAGCGACCGGGACAGGGGCAACAATGAGCAGTTCTTC
d_gene: -; v_gene: TRBV9; abundance: -; j_gene: TRBJ2-3; CDR3aa: CASSFHPGDTDTQYF; CDR3nt: TGTGCCAGCTCATTCCACCCGGGGGACACAGATACGCAGTATTTT
d_gene: -; v_gene: TRBV28; abundance: few; j_gene: TRBJ1-2; CDR3aa: CASIGDSGYGYTF; CDR3nt: TGTGCCAGCATAGGGGATTCGGGCTATGGCTACACCTTC
d_gene: TRBD1; v_gene: TRBV3-1/TRBV3-2; abundance: -; j_gene: TRBJ1-1; CDR3aa: CASSQDRTGGPEAFF; CDR3nt: TGTGCCAGCAGCCAAGACCGGACAGGGGGACCCGAAGCTTTCTTT